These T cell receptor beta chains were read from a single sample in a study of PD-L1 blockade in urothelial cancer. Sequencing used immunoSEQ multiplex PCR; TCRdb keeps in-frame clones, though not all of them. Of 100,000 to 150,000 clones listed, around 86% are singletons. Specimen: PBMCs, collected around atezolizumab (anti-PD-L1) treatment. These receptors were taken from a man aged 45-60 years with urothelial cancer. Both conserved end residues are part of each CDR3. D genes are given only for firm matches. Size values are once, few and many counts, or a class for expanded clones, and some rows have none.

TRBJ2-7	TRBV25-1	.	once	CASSASGSRSQRQYF	TGTGCCAGCAGTGCTTCGGGTTCTCGGTCGCAACGGCAGTACTTC
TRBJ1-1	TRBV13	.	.	CASRSRVGTEAFF	TGTGCCAGCAGGTCGAGGGTAGGAACTGAAGCTTTCTTT
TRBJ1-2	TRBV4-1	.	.	CASSQVHRSNYGYTF	TGCGCCAGCAGCCAAGTTCACAGATCCAACTATGGCTACACCTTC
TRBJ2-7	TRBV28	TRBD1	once	CAIKRTGSYEQYF	TGTGCCATCAAACGGACAGGGAGCTACGAGCAGTACTTC
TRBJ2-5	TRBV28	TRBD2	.	CASSPGLAGETQYF	TGTGCCAGCAGTCCAGGACTAGCGGGGGAGACCCAGTACTTC
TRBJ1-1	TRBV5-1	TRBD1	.	CASKLGTANTEAFF	TGCGCCAGCAAACTCGGGACAGCTAACACTGAAGCTTTCTTT
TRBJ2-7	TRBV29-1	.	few	CSVELSGTEQYF	TGCAGCGTTGAATTATCGGGGACTGAGCAGTACTTC
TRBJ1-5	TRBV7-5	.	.	CARSLVRGNQPQHF	TGTGCCAGAAGCTTAGTCCGGGGAAATCAGCCCCAGCATTTT
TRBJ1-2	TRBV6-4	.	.	CASKRAFYGYTF	TGTGCCAGCAAGAGGGCTTTCTATGGCTACACCTTC
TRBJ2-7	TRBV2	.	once	CASTLGPPSYEQYF	TGTGCCAGCACCTTGGGCCCGCCCTCCTACGAGCAGTACTTC
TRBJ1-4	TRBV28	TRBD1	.	CASTTGVEKLFF	TGTGCCAGCACCACAGGGGTGGAAAAACTGTTTTTT
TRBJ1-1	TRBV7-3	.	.	CASVPPTGLDTEAFF	TGTGCCAGCGTACCCCCCACAGGGTTAGATACTGAAGCTTTCTTT
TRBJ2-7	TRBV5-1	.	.	CASSRAGTETYEQYF	TGCGCCAGCAGCCGGGCGGGGACAGAAACCTACGAGCAGTACTTC
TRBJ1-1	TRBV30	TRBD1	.	CAWRSSGQGNTEAFF	TGTGCCTGGAGATCCTCGGGACAGGGGAACACTGAAGCTTTCTTT
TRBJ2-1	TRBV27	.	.	CASSFSASSYNEQFF	TGTGCCAGCAGTTTCTCCGCTAGCTCCTACAATGAGCAGTTCTTC
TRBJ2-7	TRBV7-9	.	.	CASSIGGPLSYEQYF	TGTGCCAGCAGCATCGGAGGACCCCTCTCCTACGAGCAGTACTTC
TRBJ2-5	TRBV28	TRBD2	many	CASSLSSGGQETQYF	TGTGCCAGCAGTTTATCTAGCGGGGGCCAAGAGACCCAGTACTTC
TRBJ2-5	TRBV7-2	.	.	CASSFIPRVGETQYF	TGTGCCAGCAGCTTCATTCCCAGGGTGGGGGAGACCCAGTACTTC
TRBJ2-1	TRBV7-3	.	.	CASSPGQLSLYNEQFF	TGTGCCAGCAGCCCAGGACAGCTAAGTCTTTACAATGAGCAGTTCTTC
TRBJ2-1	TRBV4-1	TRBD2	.	CASSSRQGLAGEMTYNEQFF	TGCGCCAGCAGCTCCCGACAGGGCCTAGCGGGAGAGATGACCTACAATGAGCAGTTCTTC
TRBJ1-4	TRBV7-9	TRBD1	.	CASRSGTGLKGEKLFF	TGTGCCAGCAGGTCCGGGACAGGGCTAAAGGGTGAAAAACTGTTTTTT
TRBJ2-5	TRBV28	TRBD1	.	CASSFGTGGPETQYF	TGTGCCAGCAGTTTCGGGACAGGGGGCCCGGAGACCCAGTACTTC
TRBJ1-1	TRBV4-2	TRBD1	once	CASSQEGGQVVFF	TGTGCCAGCAGCCAAGAAGGGGGACAGGTGGTTTTCTTT
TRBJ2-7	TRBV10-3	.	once	CAISDVRADLSYEQYF	TGTGCCATCAGTGACGTGCGGGCCGACCTTTCCTACGAGCAGTACTTC
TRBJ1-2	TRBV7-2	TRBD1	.	CASSDWGTGFGYTF	TGTGCCAGCAGCGACTGGGGGACAGGGTTTGGCTACACCTTC
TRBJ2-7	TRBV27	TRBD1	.	CASSRTRLTGGHEQYF	TGTGCCAGCAGCCGTACCCGGCTGACAGGGGGCCACGAGCAGTACTTC
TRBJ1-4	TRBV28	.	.	CASSTGFGSEKLFF	TGTGCCTCGTCAACCGGGTTTGGTAGTGAAAAACTGTTTTTT
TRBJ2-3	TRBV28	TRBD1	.	CASSFPQGGTDTQYF	TGTGCCAGCAGTTTCCCCCAGGGGGGCACAGATACGCAGTATTTT
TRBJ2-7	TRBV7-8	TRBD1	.	CASSRQGGSFEQYF	TGTGCCAGCAGCCGACAGGGCGGGTCCTTCGAGCAGTACTTC
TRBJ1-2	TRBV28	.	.	CASSLVRWGYTF	TGTGCCAGCAGCCTTGTCCGGTGGGGCTACACCTTC
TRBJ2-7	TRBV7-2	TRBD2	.	CASSLYGGLAGRDEQYF	TGTGCCAGCAGCCTCTATGGGGGGCTAGCGGGAAGGGACGAGCAGTACTTC
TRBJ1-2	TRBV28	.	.	CASSMYSGNYGYTF	TGTGCCAGCAGTATGTACAGCGGCAACTATGGCTACACCTTC
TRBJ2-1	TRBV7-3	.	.	CASSFGQGLAGRNEQFF	.
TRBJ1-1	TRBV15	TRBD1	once	CATRRGQAALRAFF	TGTGCCACCAGAAGAGGACAGGCGGCACTGCGTGCTTTCTTT
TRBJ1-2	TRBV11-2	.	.	CASSGREVWGYTF	TGTGCCAGCAGCGGCAGGGAGGTGTGGGGCTACACCTTC
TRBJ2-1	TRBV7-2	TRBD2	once	CASSLTPGTRLFNEQFF	TGTGCCAGCAGCTTAACCCCCGGGACTAGGCTCTTCAATGAGCAGTTCTTC
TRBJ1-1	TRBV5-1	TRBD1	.	CASRQGRNTEAFF	TGCGCCAGCAGACAGGGGCGGAACACTGAAGCTTTCTTT
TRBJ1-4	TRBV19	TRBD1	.	CASSGQGSGEKLFF	TGTGCCAGTAGTGGACAGGGGAGTGGTGAAAAACTGTTTTTT
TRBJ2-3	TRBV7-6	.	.	CASSLASPDTQYF	TGTGCCAGCAGCTTAGCTAGCCCAGATACGCAGTATTTT
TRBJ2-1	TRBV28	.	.	CASRTRRGNNEQFF	TGTGCCAGCAGGACTAGAAGGGGCAACAATGAGCAGTTCTTC
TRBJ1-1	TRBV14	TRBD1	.	CASSRKTGAVTEAFF	TGTGCCAGCAGCCGTAAGACAGGGGCGGTCACTGAAGCTTTCTTT
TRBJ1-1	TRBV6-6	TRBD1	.	CASVLTGGGEAFF	TGTGCCAGCGTGTTAACAGGGGGAGGTGAAGCTTTCTTT
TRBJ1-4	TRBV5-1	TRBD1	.	CASSKGTGDEKLFF	TGCGCCAGCAGCAAAGGGACAGGGGATGAAAAACTGTTTTTT
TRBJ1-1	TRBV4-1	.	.	CASSQDWAGRTEAFF	TGCGCCAGCAGCCAAGATTGGGCAGGTCGAACTGAAGCTTTCTTT
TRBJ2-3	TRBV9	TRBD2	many	CASSVGNSGRALDTQYF	TGTGCCAGCAGCGTAGGGAATAGCGGGAGGGCCCTAGATACGCAGTATTTT
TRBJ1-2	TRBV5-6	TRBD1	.	CASSKQQGARNYGYTF	TGTGCCAGCAGCAAACAACAGGGGGCGCGAAACTATGGCTACACCTTC
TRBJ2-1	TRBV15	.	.	CATSRDFGKRSYNEQFF	TGTGCCACCAGCAGAGATTTTGGCAAGCGCTCCTACAATGAGCAGTTCTTC
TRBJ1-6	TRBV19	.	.	CASSMVTDNSPLHF	TGTGCCAGTAGTATGGTGACAGATAATTCACCCCTCCACTTT
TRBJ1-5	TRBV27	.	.	CASIWQAGGQPQHF	TGTGCCAGCATATGGCAGGCTGGAGGACAGCCCCAGCATTTT
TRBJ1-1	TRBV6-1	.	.	CASGAGGTEAFF	TGTGCCAGCGGGGCGGGGGGCACTGAAGCTTTCTTT
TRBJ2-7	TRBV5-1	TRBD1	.	CASSAPGTGLYEQYF	TGCGCCAGCAGCGCACCCGGGACAGGACTATACGAGCAGTACTTC
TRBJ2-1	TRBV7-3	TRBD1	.	CASSPTGTDYNEQFF	TGTGCCAGCAGCCCAACCGGGACAGATTACAATGAGCAGTTCTTC
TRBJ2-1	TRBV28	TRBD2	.	CASRQGLAGKGEQFF	TGTGCCAGCAGACAGGGACTAGCGGGGAAAGGTGAGCAGTTCTTC
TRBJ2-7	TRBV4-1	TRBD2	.	CASSHILAGGGYEQYF	TGCGCCAGCAGCCACATCCTAGCGGGAGGGGGCTACGAGCAGTACTTC
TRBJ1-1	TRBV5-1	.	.	CASMKGPNTEAFF	TGCGCCAGCATGAAGGGGCCAAACACTGAAGCTTTCTTT
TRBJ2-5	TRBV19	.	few	CASGRWLTQYF	TGTGCCAGTGGGAGGTGGTTGACCCAGTACTTC
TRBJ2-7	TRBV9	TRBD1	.	CASSVGGQTYEQYF	TGTGCCAGCAGCGTAGGGGGACAGACCTACGAGCAGTACTTC
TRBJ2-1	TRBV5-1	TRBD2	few	CASSPRGTSGRDSYNEQFF	TGCGCCAGCAGCCCGCGGGGGACTAGCGGGAGAGACTCCTACAATGAGCAGTTCTTC
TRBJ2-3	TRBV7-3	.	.	CASSPSDQGLRGDTQYF	TGTGCCAGCAGCCCATCCGACCAGGGACTGCGGGGTGATACGCAGTATTTT